This entry lists 24 T cell receptor beta chains sequenced from one sample in a study of blood T cell repertoires in COVID-19. The table came from immunoSEQ multiplex PCR; TCRdb's copy has only in-frame clones and leaves some out. The data contain about 220,000 clones, approximately 80% of them singletons. The sample taken for sequencing was PBMCs or T cells enriched from blood (not recorded which). The receptor source for this set is a woman in her sixties who had recovered from COVID-19.

J is TRBJ1-4 and V is TRBV6-5; D call uncertain. V shed 6 bases and J shed 8 bases, with 16 bases lying between them. This CDR3 contains 14 residues. CDR1 and CDR2 (germline): MNHEY, SVGAGI. CDR3 sequence: CASRPHLGGEKLFF. The CDR3 DNA follows: TGTGCCAGCAGACCACACCTCGGAGGAGAAAAACTGTTTTTT.

V usage is TRBV10-2 and J usage is TRBJ2-2; no firm D call. Deletions cut 2 bases from V and 4 bases from J, with 14 bases between. The CDR3 covers 16 residues. Germline CDR1 is WSHSY and CDR2 is SAAADI. The CDR3 sequence is CASSENYIIFTGELFF. The CDR3 DNA is TGCGCCAGCAGTGAGAATTATATAATTTTCACCGGGGAGCTGTTTTTT.

Turning to this clone: Distinct nucleotide sequences in the sample also encode this CDR3. The V gene is TRBV6-5, the J gene TRBJ1-1; possible D gene TRBD1, 6 bases. Germline V lookup: CDR1 MNHEY, CDR2 SVGAGI. The germline V and J ends were trimmed by 5 bases and 4 bases, with 11 bases remaining between them. CDR3 length: 13 residues. The CDR3 protein is CASSLTGSTEAFF. In DNA form, the CDR3 reads TGTGCCAGCAGTCTTACAGGGTCCACTGAAGCTTTCTTT.

The genes are TRBV7-3 and TRBJ1-4, with TRBD1 matching over 9 bases. The CDR3 has 15 amino acids. Germline V gene sequence: CDR1 SGHTA, CDR2 FQGTGA. V shed 5 bases, J shed 8 bases, and the junction held 9 bases outside the gene matches. For the CDR3, the DNA is TGTGCCAGCAGCCGGACAGGGGCGAGTAACGAAAAACTGTTTTTT. Its protein is CASSRTGASNEKLFF.

The genes are TRBV6-4 and TRBJ2-1; TRBD2 aligns across 13 bases. V lost 4 bases, J lost 9 bases, and 6 bases stayed unmatched. Looked up from germline, CDR1 is MRHNA and CDR2 is SNTAGT. The CDR3 loop spans 15 amino acids. CDR3 DNA sequence: TGTGCCAGCAGTGTACTAGCGGGGGGGCTAGGTGAGCAGTTCTTC. Its translation is CASSVLAGGLGEQFF.

The chain is built from TRBV27 and TRBJ1-1, with TRBD1 identical over 11 bases. This CDR3 region has 14 residues. CDR1 is MNHEY and CDR2 is SMNVEV in the germline V gene (reference sequence). Trimming removed 5 bases from V and 6 bases from J; junction bases left unmatched: 5. The CDR3 coding sequence is TGTGCCAGCAGTATCGGGACAGGGGGGTCTGAAGCTTTCTTT. Encoded protein: CASSIGTGGSEAFF.

The chain is built from TRBV2 and TRBJ2-5; TRBD1 agrees at 9 bases. The CDR3 loop spans 13 amino acids. CDR1 is SNHLY, CDR2 FYNNEI, per germline. V lost 7 bases and J lost 3; bases outside the gene matches: 3. The CDR3 DNA is TGTGCCAGCAACAGGGGGCGGGAAGAGACCCAGTACTTC. Translated: CASNRGREETQYF.

This clone was observed once. The chain is built from TRBV7-2 and TRBJ1-5; TRBD1 matches 7 bases. V lost 5 bases to trimming and J lost 0 bases; unmatched junction nucleotides: 4. The CDR3 has 15 residues. Germline-derived CDR1 and CDR2 are SGHTA and FQGNSA. CDR3 amino acids: CASSPGTASNQPQHF. For the CDR3, the DNA is TGTGCCAGCAGCCCAGGGACAGCTAGCAATCAGCCCCAGCATTTT.

This chain joins TRBV4-1 and TRBJ2-1; 7 positions match TRBD1. The CDR3 consists of 15 residues. V lost 5 bases, J lost 0 bases, and 4 bases stayed unmatched. Germline CDR1 is MGHRA and CDR2 is YSYEKL. This CDR3 is CASSFRDSSYNEQFF. The CDR3, as DNA: TGCGCCAGCAGCTTTAGGGACAGCTCCTACAATGAGCAGTTCTTC.

The chain recombines TRBV9 with TRBJ1-2; D might be TRBD1 (6 bases). V was shortened by 1 base and J by 8 bases, with 12 bases between the two germline ends. This CDR3 region has 13 residues. The germline V gene has CDR1 SGDLS and CDR2 YYNGEE. The CDR3 nucleotides are TGTGCCAGCAGCGTAAACTACAGGGACGGCTACACCTTC. It encodes CASSVNYRDGYTF. The full variable domain, completed using reference TRBV9 and TRBJ1-2, is DSGVTQTPKHLITATGQRVTLRCSPRSGDLSVYWYQQSLDQGLQFLIQYYNGEERAKGNILERFSAQQFPDLHSELNLSSLELGDSALYFCASSVNYRDGYTFGSGTRLTVV.

The rearrangement joins TRBV5-4 to TRBJ1-4, with D hard to call. V lost 0 bases, J lost 8 bases, and 8 bases lay in between. Germline V gene sequence: CDR1 SGHNT, CDR2 YYREEE (reference sequence). The CDR3 is 13 residues long. The CDR3 loop is CASSLDPSEKLFF. CDR3 nucleotides: TGTGCCAGCAGCTTGGATCCGTCCGAAAAACTGTTTTTT.

This chain joins TRBV19 and TRBJ1-1, with 11 bases matching TRBD1. Unmatched junction bases numbered 5, after V lost 8 bases and J lost 3 bases. The length of the CDR3 is 14 residues. CDR1 and CDR2 from the germline V gene are LNHDA and SQIVND (reference sequence). The DNA of the CDR3 is TGTGCCAGTCTTAGGACAGGGGGCTACACTGAAGCTTTCTTT. This sequence encodes CASLRTGGYTEAFF.

This chain connects TRBV19 to TRBJ2-4; D is possibly TRBD1 (6 bases). The length of the CDR3 is 13 residues. Germline CDR1 is LNHDA and CDR2 is SQIVND (reference sequence). V was trimmed by 6 bases and J by 7 bases, leaving 13 bases between them. Written as DNA, the CDR3 is TGTGCCAGTAGAAAGGACAGCCTGAACATTCAGTACTTC. Translating gives CASRKDSLNIQYF.

The V gene is TRBV27, the J gene TRBJ1-1, with D possibly matching TRBD1 (5 bases). CDR3 length: 13 amino acids. Looked up from germline, CDR1 is MNHEY and CDR2 is SMNVEV (reference sequence). Trimming cost V 6 bases and J 1 base, with 9 bases left between them. The CDR3 protein is CASRDTGNTEAFF. The DNA of the CDR3 is TGTGCCAGCAGGGATACAGGGAACACTGAAGCTTTCTTT.

V is TRBV5-1 and J is TRBJ2-7; 10 nucleotides line up with TRBD2. The CDR3 totals 17 residues. Germline lookup yields CDR1 SGHRS and CDR2 YFSETQ. The J segment lost 7 bases and the V segment lost 0 bases, leaving 13 bases of the junction unmatched. The CDR3 loop reads CASSLASTSGAQGEQYF. The CDR3 DNA is TGCGCCAGCAGCTTGGCTTCCACTAGCGGGGCTCAAGGGGAGCAGTACTTC. The full variable domain, with the rest looked up from reference TRBV5-1 and TRBJ2-7, is KAGVTQTPRYLIKTRGQQVTLSCSPISGHRSVSWYQQTPGQGLQFLFEYFSETQRNKGNFPGRFSGRQFSNSRSEMNVSTLELGDSALYLCASSLASTSGAQGEQYFGPGTRLTVT.

The V and J genes are TRBV18 and TRBJ1-5; D gene unclear. Trimming took off 1 base at V and 2 bases at J, with 9 bases between the two ends. The CDR3 runs 15 residues. Germline assignment: CDR1 KGHSH and CDR2 LQKENI. The CDR3 loop reads CASSPLSQGNQPQHF. The CDR3 coding sequence is TGTGCCAGCTCACCACTTTCGCAGGGCAATCAGCCCCAGCATTTT.

DNA for the CDR3: TGTGCCAGCAGCTTAGTTGTGAGAGAAAAACTGTTTTTT. It translates to CASSLVVREKLFF. The J gene is TRBJ1-4, the V gene TRBV11-2; D unresolved. The V gene lost 1 base and the J gene lost 8 bases, with 8 bases spanning the gap. Germline values: CDR1 SGHAT, CDR2 FQNNGV. CDR3 length: 13 residues.

V usage is TRBV7-8 and J usage is TRBJ1-1; perhaps TRBD1 as D (5 bases). Germline V lookup: CDR1 SGHVS, CDR2 FQNEAQ. The CDR3 length is 15 residues. With 3 bases removed from V and 4 bases from J, the gap between germline ends came to 15 bases. The CDR3 loop reads CASSFGGDGVTEAFF. The CDR3 DNA sequence: TGTGCCAGCAGCTTTGGAGGGGACGGGGTCACTGAAGCTTTCTTT.

This CDR3 reads CASSEARRRRGPNSPLHF. The DNA of the CDR3 is TGTGCCAGCAGTGAAGCGAGGAGGAGGAGGGGTCCCAATTCACCCCTCCACTTT. V usage is TRBV2 and J usage is TRBJ1-6; possibly TRBD1 for D (5 bases). CDR3 length: 18 amino acids. Germline CDR1 is SNHLY and CDR2 is FYNNEI. V was clipped by 0 bases and J by 7 bases, with 19 bases between them.

This clone was found once. The chain couples TRBV5-4 to TRBJ1-4; 11 bases match TRBD1. Germline assignment: CDR1 SGHNT and CDR2 YYREEE (reference sequence). The CDR3 runs 14 residues. J was trimmed by 8 bases and V by 4 bases; bases with no gene match: 4. As DNA, the CDR3 is TGTGCCAGCAGCCGGGACAGGGGGTACGAAAAACTGTTTTTT. This gives the protein CASSRDRGYEKLFF.

This rearrangement joins TRBV3-1 (or the pseudogene TRBV3-2) to TRBJ2-7; maybe TRBD1 (6 bases). Trimming left V 0 bases short and J 3 bases short, with 12 bases between. Per the germline V gene, CDR1 is LGHDT and CDR2 is YNNKEL (reference sequence). This CDR3 contains 15 residues. Here the CDR3 reads CASSQEMGRGYEQYF. In nucleotides, the CDR3 is TGTGCCAGCAGCCAAGAGATGGGCAGGGGCTACGAGCAGTACTTC.

The V gene is TRBV19, the J gene TRBJ2-2; 8 nucleotides line up with TRBD1. CDR1 LNHDA and CDR2 SQIVND come from the germline V gene (reference sequence). The length of the CDR3 is 15 residues. The trim removed 6 bases at V and 7 bases at J, leaving 10 bases unmatched. The CDR3 reads CASRPGQGVSGELFF. The CDR3 nucleotides read TGTGCCAGTAGACCCGGACAGGGAGTAAGCGGGGAGCTGTTTTTT.

The chain couples TRBV15 to TRBJ2-7, with D maybe TRBD1 (5 bases). Trimming shortened V by 1 base and J by 3 bases, and 16 bases separated the two germline ends. The CDR3 loop spans 16 amino acids. The germline CDR1 and CDR2 sequences are LNHNV and YYDKDF (reference sequence). The CDR3 nucleotides read TGTGCCACCAGCAGAGCTGGTCAAGGGGTACGCTACGAGCAGTACTTC. Encoded protein: CATSRAGQGVRYEQYF.

The chain is built from TRBV6-5 and TRBJ1-5, with D maybe TRBD1 (6 bases). This CDR3 has 15 residues. The V end lost 5 bases, the J end lost 4 bases, and 15 bases lay between the germline ends. Looked up from germline, CDR1 is MNHEY and CDR2 is SVGAGI. CDR3 in amino acids: CASSLHNRVNQPQHF. The DNA of the CDR3 is TGTGCCAGCAGTCTCCACAACAGGGTGAATCAGCCCCAGCATTTT.